This is a list of T cell receptor beta chains from one sample in a study of shared T cell receptors in the human thymus. Profiling relied on immunoSEQ multiplex PCR, and the TCRdb table lists in-frame clones only, not all of them. There are about 380,000 clones in the sample; 95% occur only once, and 0.02% lies in the top ten. Material: thymocytes. All receptors derive from a human donor. Each CDR3 is given with its conserved first and last residue. Fields, in order: J gene, clone size, V gene, D gene, CDR3 DNA, CDR3 protein. A D gene is named only where the DNA matches it firmly. Only some rows state a clone size, as once, few, many or a class for expanded clones.

>TRBJ2-5|-|TRBV6-1|TRBD1
TGTGCCAGCAGTCCCGGACAGGGGCTTTTGGAGACCCAGTACTTC
CASSPGQGLLETQYF
>TRBJ2-3|-|TRBV5-4|TRBD2
TGTGCCAGCAGGCTAGCGGGAGGGCCAGGAGATACGCAGTATTTT
CASRLAGGPGDTQYF
>TRBJ2-7|-|TRBV11-2|TRBD2
TGTGCCAGCAGCTTAGACAGGACTAGTTTCTACGAGCAGTACTTC
CASSLDRTSFYEQYF
>TRBJ2-3|-|TRBV7-9|-
TGTGCCAGCACCGTCAGTGGCAGCCCCACAGATACGCAGTATTTT
CASTVSGSPTDTQYF
>TRBJ2-1|once|TRBV5-1|-
TGCGCCAGCAGCTTGGTAGCGCCGGTCGGTGAGCAGTTCTTC
CASSLVAPVGEQFF
>TRBJ2-7|-|TRBV7-6|-
TGTGCCAGCAGCTATAAAGCCGGGACTTTCTACGAGCAGTACTTC
CASSYKAGTFYEQYF
>TRBJ2-5|-|TRBV7-6|-
TGTGCCAGCAGCAGAATGGGGACATGGGAAGAGACCCAGTACTTC
CASSRMGTWEETQYF
>TRBJ2-1|once|TRBV13|-
TGTGCCAGCAGCTCCCTCCTGCTAGACTACAATGAGCAGTTCTTC
CASSSLLLDYNEQFF
>TRBJ2-3|-|TRBV6-6|-
TGTGCCAGCAGCCGACCCGGGCCCAACACAGATACGCAGTATTTT
CASSRPGPNTDTQYF
>TRBJ2-3|-|TRBV27|-
TGTGCCAGCAGAGGGTTAGATACGCAGTATTTT
CASRGLDTQYF
>TRBJ2-7|-|TRBV15|-
TGTGCCACCAGCAGGGGAGCGACCTCGGCCTACGAGCAGTACTTC
CATSRGATSAYEQYF
>TRBJ2-3|-|TRBV29-1|TRBD1
TGCAGCGTGAACGGGACAGTGGAGGATACGCAGTATTTT
CSVNGTVEDTQYF
>TRBJ2-7|-|TRBV27|TRBD2
TGTGCCAGCAGTTCACCTCATAGCGGGAGTAGATACGAGCAGTACTTC
CASSSPHSGSRYEQYF
>TRBJ1-6|-|TRBV27|-
TGTGCCAGCAGTTTAATCGGACACGGAGCTACGAGCTCCTATAATTCACCCCTCCACTTT
CASSLIGHGATSSYNSPLHF
>TRBJ2-1|few|TRBV6-4|TRBD2
TGTGCCAGCAGTAAAACTACTAGCGGGAGGGCGTCGGGGGAAAATGAGCAGTTCTTC
CASSKTTSGRASGENEQFF
>TRBJ2-1|-|TRBV7-2|-
TGTGCCAGCAGCTTAGAGACGGGAGACAGGGTCTTCAACAATGAGCAGTTCTTC
CASSLETGDRVFNNEQFF
>TRBJ2-1|-|TRBV5-1|-
TGCGCCAGCAGCCGCTTAGCGTCCCGTAGCGATGAGCAGTTCTTC
CASSRLASRSDEQFF
>TRBJ2-7|-|TRBV15|-
TGTGCCACCAGCAGAGCGCTTGAGGAGGCGTACGAGCAGTACTTC
CATSRALEEAYEQYF
>TRBJ2-5|-|TRBV28|-
TGTGCCAGCAGTCGACAGCCTGCGGGGAAAGAGACCCAGTACTTC
CASSRQPAGKETQYF
>TRBJ2-3|-|TRBV27|TRBD2
TGTGCCAGCAGTTTATATGACAAGCGGGAGGGCCCGGAAGTAGATACGCAGTATTTT
CASSLYDKREGPEVDTQYF
>TRBJ2-7|-|TRBV10-1|-
TGCGCCAGCAGTGCGACTCTATGGCCAGCCATTAACGAGCAGTACTTC
CASSATLWPAINEQYF
>TRBJ2-7|-|TRBV18|TRBD2
TGTGCCAGCTCACCACCGGGACTAGCCCCATACGAGCAGTACTTC
CASSPPGLAPYEQYF
>TRBJ2-2|once|TRBV5-5|-
TGTGCCAGCAGCTTGGAAACTGCGACGAGCACCGGGGAGCTGTTTTTT
CASSLETATSTGELFF
>TRBJ2-3|-|TRBV5-1|TRBD1
TGCGCCAGCAGCTGGACAGGGCCCCCAGATACGCAGTATTTT
CASSWTGPPDTQYF
>TRBJ2-5|-|TRBV27|-
TGTGCCAGCAGCCCAGGACAGAAGCGTGGTGCCCAAGAGACCCAGTACTTC
CASSPGQKRGAQETQYF
>TRBJ2-1|-|TRBV28|TRBD2
TGTGCCAGCAGTTTAAGGGTAGCGGGGAATGAGCAGTTCTTC
CASSLRVAGNEQFF
>TRBJ2-2|-|TRBV6-6|-
TGTGCCAGCAGGGGGCCCGGGGAGCTGTTTTTT
CASRGPGELFF
>TRBJ1-1|-|TRBV29-1|TRBD1
TGCAGCGGGGGCATCGAGGGGCCGAACCGGGCAACCCAAGAACAGGGGCCCACTGAAGCTTTCTTT
CSGGIEGPNRATQEQGPTEAFF
>TRBJ2-3|once|TRBV29-1|TRBD2
TGCAGCGTTGACCGTCGGACTAGCGGCTTCCCCACAGATACGCAGTATTTT
CSVDRRTSGFPTDTQYF